A single sample is the source of the 18 T cell receptor beta chains below, sequenced in a study of blood T cell repertoires in COVID-19. This table comes from immunoSEQ multiplex PCR, and its TCRdb copy is limited to in-frame clones, with some not included. The data show over 200,000 clones, roughly 89% seen once. The sequencing input was peripheral blood. The source of these receptors is a man aged 60 to 75 who had recovered from COVID-19.

The chain has TRBV7-2 and TRBJ1-2, with D unresolved. Trimming removed 3 bases at V and 8 bases at J, with 13 bases between. This CDR3 spans 13 amino acids. Germline assignment: CDR1 SGHTA and CDR2 FQGNSA. The CDR3 protein is CASSFAGGAGYTF. The CDR3 DNA is TGTGCCAGCAGCTTCGCGGGAGGAGCCGGCTACACCTTC.

This chain connects TRBV6-1 to TRBJ2-1; 10 bases agree with TRBD2. The CDR3 has 16 amino acids. The junction had 4 bases not matched to a gene; V was cut back by 2 bases and J by 3 bases. In germline, CDR1 is MNHNS, CDR2 SASEGT. The CDR3 sequence is CASSELAGVVYNEQFF. CDR3 sequence (DNA): TGTGCCAGCAGTGAACTAGCGGGAGTGGTCTACAATGAGCAGTTCTTC.

J is TRBJ1-3 and V is TRBV9; D remains ambiguous. The CDR3 sequence is 15 residues long. Trimming left V 0 bases short and J 4 bases short, with 11 bases between. Germline assignment: CDR1 SGDLS and CDR2 YYNGEE. Here the CDR3 DNA reads TGTGCCAGCAGCGTAGATTGGCAGAACGGAAACACCATATATTTT. Encoded protein: CASSVDWQNGNTIYF.

V usage is TRBV6-5 and J usage is TRBJ2-2; 8 bases are a match to TRBD2. The CDR3 loop spans 14 amino acids. The V gene's germline CDR1 is MNHEY and CDR2 SVGAGI. V gave up 7 bases and J gave up 2 bases; unmatched junction bases: 3. In nucleotides, the CDR3 is TGTGCCAGCATTGGACTAGCCAACACCGGGGAGCTGTTTTTT. Protein: CASIGLANTGELFF.

This clone appeared a single time. The chain carries TRBV19 and TRBJ1-5; 8 nucleotides agree with TRBD1. J gave up 2 bases and V 6 bases, and 6 bases lay outside the gene matches. There are 15 residues in the CDR3. Germline CDR1 is LNHDA and CDR2 is SQIVND (reference sequence). CDR3 coding DNA: TGTGCCAGTAGGTCCCAGGGGGCCGGCAATCAGCCCCAGCATTTT. This encodes CASRSQGAGNQPQHF.

The rearrangement joins TRBV11-1 to TRBJ2-1, with a tentative D call TRBD2 (5 bases). CDR1 is SGHAT, CDR2 FQDESV, per germline (reference sequence). V dropped 5 bases and J dropped 10 bases, with 9 bases sitting between them. The CDR3 contains 11 residues. The CDR3 loop reads CASSHSGEQFF. Written as DNA, the CDR3 is TGTGCCAGCAGCCATTCGGGGGAGCAGTTCTTC. The variable domain in full, with the rest retrieved from reference TRBV11-1 and TRBJ2-1, is EAEVAQSPRYKITEKSQAVAFWCDPISGHATLYWYRQILGQGPELLVQFQDESVVDDSQLPKDRFSAERLKGVDSTLKIQPAELGDSAMYLCASSHSGEQFFGPGTRLTVL.

The rearrangement uses TRBV18 and TRBJ2-1; 11 bases are shared with TRBD2. CDR1 and CDR2 from the germline V gene are KGHSH and LQKENI. Trimming took 5 bases from V and 4 from J; bases not matched to a gene: 16. The CDR3 sequence is 19 residues long. CDR3 DNA sequence: TGTGCCAGCTCATCCCAACTAGCGGGAGACCCCCGGGCTTACAATGAGCAGTTCTTC. It is translated as CASSSQLAGDPRAYNEQFF.

The chain combines TRBV28 with TRBJ2-7; 10 bases are shared with TRBD2. This CDR3 has 14 residues. CDR1 is MDHEN and CDR2 is SYDVKM in the germline V gene. V shed 6 bases, J shed 7 bases, and the junction held 9 bases outside the gene matches. The CDR3 here is CASRQTSGSSEQYF. CDR3 nucleotides: TGTGCCAGCAGGCAGACTAGCGGGTCGTCAGAGCAGTACTTC.

The rearrangement uses TRBV21-1 and TRBJ2-1; the table's D call of TRBD2 was not tested on the DNA. TRBV21-1 is tagged as a pseudogene. The CDR3 runs 16 residues. The CDR3 is CASSKEVASHYNEQFF. In nucleotides, the CDR3 is TGTGCCAGCAGCAAAGAGGTGGCTAGCCACTACAATGAGCAGTTCTTC.

This rearrangement joins TRBV4-3 to TRBJ2-3, with 15 nucleotides matching TRBD2. V trimming: 2 bases; J trimming: 4 bases; junction bases outside the gene matches: 10. Germline V gene data show CDR1 as LGHNA and CDR2 as YSLEER. The CDR3 totals 19 residues. Written as DNA, the CDR3 is TGCGCCAGCAGCCAACGGACTAGCGGGAGGGTCCTCCGAGCAGATACGCAGTATTTT. Its protein is CASSQRTSGRVLRADTQYF.

V usage is TRBV5-1 and J usage is TRBJ2-1; 7 bases are a match to TRBD1. The length of the CDR3 is 15 residues. V lost 6 bases and J lost 1; bases outside the gene matches: 7. Germline CDR1 and CDR2: SGHRS and YFSETQ. CDR3 in DNA: TGCGCCAGCATACAGGGGTCTGGATCCTACAATGAGCAGTTCTTC. It codes for CASIQGSGSYNEQFF.

V gene TRBV14 combines with J gene TRBJ1-1; D gene unclear. From germline, CDR1 is SGHDN and CDR2 FVKESK. The CDR3 loop spans 15 amino acids. Trimming shortened V by 0 bases and J by 1 base, and 9 bases separated the two germline ends. The CDR3 is CASSQERRRNTEAFF. The CDR3 DNA reads as TGTGCCAGCAGCCAAGAACGGCGGAGGAACACTGAAGCTTTCTTT.

The CDR3 is CASGLARGETQYF. The CDR3 DNA sequence: TGTGCTAGTGGTTTAGCCAGGGGAGAGACCCAGTACTTC. This chain joins TRBV12-5 and TRBJ2-5; the D gene is possibly TRBD1 (6 bases). Trimming cost V 3 bases and J 4 bases, with 9 bases left between them. This CDR3 contains 13 residues. Germline CDR1 and CDR2: LGHNT and FRNRAP.

The J gene is TRBJ1-2, the V gene TRBV5-6; 7 bases map to TRBD1. V lost 4 bases and J lost 1; bases outside the gene matches: 4. The germline V gene encodes CDR1 SGHDT and CDR2 YYEEEE. This CDR3 has 14 amino acids. CDR3 in DNA: TGTGCCAGCAGCCCGGGACAGCTTAACTATGGCTACACCTTC. This codes for CASSPGQLNYGYTF.

This chain links TRBV6-5 with TRBJ2-7; D is undetermined. V lost 6 bases, J lost 2 bases, and 11 bases lay in between. The CDR3 runs to 13 residues. Germline loops: CDR1 MNHEY, CDR2 SVGAGI. The CDR3 nucleotides are TGTGCCAGCAGCGCCCAGGCTACCTACGAGCAGTACTTC. Protein product: CASSAQATYEQYF.

The chain carries TRBV9 and TRBJ2-2; 11 bases align to TRBD2. The V and J ends lost 0 bases and 5 bases, in that order; junction bases with no gene match: 3. In germline, CDR1 is SGDLS, CDR2 YYNGEE. This CDR3 spans 16 amino acids. CDR3 loop: CASSVAGTSGTGELFF. The CDR3 DNA reads TGTGCCAGCAGCGTAGCTGGGACTAGCGGAACCGGGGAGCTGTTTTTT. Full variable domain (rest looked up from reference TRBV9 and TRBJ2-2): DSGVTQTPKHLITATGQRVTLRCSPRSGDLSVYWYQQSLDQGLQFLIQYYNGEERAKGNILERFSAQQFPDLHSELNLSSLELGDSALYFCASSVAGTSGTGELFFGEGSRLTVL.

The chain links TRBV7-3 to TRBJ2-7; TRBD2 is a possible D gene (5 bases). Per the germline V gene, CDR1 is SGHTA and CDR2 is FQGTGA. The CDR3 contains 16 residues. V lost 3 bases to trimming and J lost 0 bases, with 15 bases between them. DNA for the CDR3: TGTGCCAGCAGCTTTACCGAGGGCGGTTACTCCTACGAGCAGTACTTC. Protein sequence: CASSFTEGGYSYEQYF.

The rearrangement links TRBV3-1 (or the pseudogene TRBV3-2) to TRBJ1-2; TRBD1 matches at 8 bases. Germline V gene data show CDR1 as LGHDT and CDR2 as YNNKEL (reference sequence). V trimming: 2 bases; J trimming: 7 bases; junction bases outside the gene matches: 6. This CDR3 is built from 14 residues. The CDR3: CASSQSQGARGYTF. CDR3 coding DNA: TGTGCCAGCAGCCAAAGTCAGGGGGCGCGTGGCTACACCTTC.